The next 32 T cell receptor beta chains were all read from a single sample in a study of blood T cell repertoires in COVID-19. Only in-frame clones appear in the TCRdb table, and some are missing; sequencing was by immunoSEQ multiplex PCR. The data contain about 350,000 clones, 88% of them singletons. The sample was PBMCs or T cells enriched from blood (not recorded which). The receptors shown here come from a woman between 25 and 40 years old who had been exposed to COVID-19.

This chain links TRBV25-1 with TRBJ2-5; tentative D call: TRBD1 (7 bases). Germline-derived CDR1 and CDR2 are MGHDK and SYGVNS. The length of the CDR3 is 16 residues. Trimming removed 1 base from V and 5 bases from J, with 17 bases in between. CDR3 bases: TGTGCCAGCAGTGAATCAGGGGGGATGGTGTGGGAGACCCAGTACTTC. It yields the protein CASSESGGMVWETQYF.

The rearrangement joins TRBV3-1 (or the pseudogene TRBV3-2) to TRBJ2-7; D is possibly TRBD2 (7 bases). The germline CDR1 and CDR2 sequences are LGHDT and YNNKEL (reference sequence). The CDR3 runs 14 residues. V lost 7 bases to trimming and J lost 2 bases, with 15 bases between them. CDR3 nucleotides: TGTGCCAGCACCCAGGGAGGGGGGGCCTACGAGCAGTACTTC. Translating gives CASTQGGGAYEQYF.

The rearrangement uses TRBV29-1 and TRBJ1-1; TRBD1 matches 8 bases. V dropped 6 bases and J dropped 1; count of bases not matched to a gene: 7. Looked up from germline, CDR1 is SQVTM and CDR2 is ANQGSEA. This CDR3 region has 14 residues. CDR3 nucleotides: TGCAGCGTCCTACGTGACAGGGGGAACACTGAAGCTTTCTTT. Protein sequence: CSVLRDRGNTEAFF.

This chain links TRBV5-8 with TRBJ1-2; TRBD1 aligns across 8 bases. V shed 5 bases and J 5 bases; nucleotides not matched to a gene: 11. CDR1 is SGHTS and CDR2 is YDEGEE in the germline V gene. The CDR3 loop spans 15 amino acids. In DNA form, the CDR3 reads TGTGCCAGCAGGGTCTGGCAGGGGGCGTGGTATGGCTACACCTTC. Its translation: CASRVWQGAWYGYTF.

This clone was recorded only once. The junction and the germline gene differ at one end; a read error may be behind it. The J gene is TRBJ2-7, the V gene TRBV6-2 or TRBV6-3; 9 bases are a match to TRBD1. The CDR3 sequence is 16 residues long. The germline V gene encodes CDR1 MNHEY and CDR2 SVGEGT. The CDR3 DNA is TGTGCCAGCAGTCGCGTCCCGGGACAGGGTTACTACGAGCAGTGCTTC. It specifies CASSRVPGQGYYEQCF.

The gene calls are TRBV7-9 and TRBJ1-1; tentatively, D is TRBD1 (6 bases). V was trimmed by 3 bases and J by 7 bases, leaving 15 bases between them. This CDR3 contains 14 residues. Per germline, CDR1 SEHNR and CDR2 FQNEAQ (reference sequence). CDR3 protein: CASSFGGANNEAFF. The CDR3 DNA follows: TGTGCCAGCAGCTTTGGGGGGGCGAATAATGAAGCTTTCTTT.

The genes are TRBV11-2 and TRBJ2-1; TRBD2 aligns across 13 bases. The trim removed 5 bases at V and 8 bases at J, leaving 6 bases unmatched. This CDR3 comprises 15 residues. The germline V gene encodes CDR1 SGHAT and CDR2 FQNNGV. The CDR3 loop reads CASSRTSGRVHEQFF. In DNA form, the CDR3 reads TGTGCCAGCAGCAGAACTAGCGGGAGGGTTCATGAGCAGTTCTTC.

As for this clone: One end of the junction fails to match germline, which may point to a read error. This sequence joins TRBV20-1 and TRBJ1-2, with 8 nucleotides matching TRBD1. The CDR3 length is 12 residues. Germline assignment: CDR1 DFQATT and CDR2 SNEGSKA (reference sequence). This CDR3 reads CSASRLGQENLF. The CDR3 DNA reads TGCAGTGCTAGTAGGTTGGGACAGGAAAACTTATTC.

The chain uses TRBV6-5 and TRBJ2-1, with D tentatively TRBD1 (6 bases). Trimming took 4 bases from V and 2 from J, leaving 12 bases between them. Per the germline V gene, CDR1 is MNHEY and CDR2 is SVGAGI. CDR3 length equals 15 residues. The CDR3 region is CASSSNRAAYNEQFF. The CDR3 DNA reads TGTGCCAGCAGTTCAAACAGGGCGGCCTACAATGAGCAGTTCTTC.

This chain connects TRBV28 to TRBJ2-3; TRBD2 might be the D (5 bases). The CDR3 has 15 residues. In germline, CDR1 is MDHEN, CDR2 SYDVKM. Deletions cut 2 bases from V and 0 bases from J, with 9 bases between. CDR3 protein: CASSLRGRSTDTQYF. Here the CDR3 DNA reads TGTGCCAGCAGTTTAAGAGGGAGAAGCACAGATACGCAGTATTTT. Filled out from reference TRBV28 and TRBJ2-3, the complete variable domain reads DVKVTQSSRYLVKRTGEKVFLECVQDMDHENMFWYRQDPGLGLRLIYFSYDVKMKEKGDIPEGYSVSREKKERFSLILESASTNQTSMYLCASSLRGRSTDTQYFGPGTRLTVL.

Note on this clone: This CDR3 is also generated by other DNA sequences in the sample. This chain links TRBV12-3 or TRBV12-4 with TRBJ1-2; 7 bases match TRBD1. The junction had 3 bases not matched to a gene; V was cut back by 5 bases and J by 3 bases. The CDR3 has 13 amino acids. Here the CDR3 reads CASSPGQDYGYTF. The CDR3 region has the DNA TGTGCCAGCAGTCCCGGACAGGACTATGGCTACACCTTC.

This clone was recorded only once. The V and J genes are TRBV10-3 and TRBJ1-1; 11 positions match TRBD1. The V segment lost 7 bases and the J segment 1 base; nucleotides outside the gene matches: 2. The CDR3 consists of 14 residues. Germline-derived CDR1 and CDR2 are ENHRY and SYGVKD. CDR3 residues: CAITGTGGNTEAFF. The CDR3 bases are TGTGCCATCACCGGGACAGGGGGGAACACTGAAGCTTTCTTT.

The genes are TRBV3-1 (or the pseudogene TRBV3-2) and TRBJ2-4; 9 positions match TRBD1. V was pared by 7 bases and J by 0 bases, with 22 bases of the junction left unmatched. Looked up from germline, CDR1 is LGHDT and CDR2 is YNNKEL (reference sequence). The CDR3 totals 21 residues. DNA of the CDR3: TGTGCCAGCACCCCAAGGGGGCCCGGGACAGGGAGTAACCTAGCCAAAAACATTCAGTACTTC. This codes for CASTPRGPGTGSNLAKNIQYF.

This chain uses TRBV6-5 with TRBJ1-4, with D possibly matching TRBD1 (5 bases). This CDR3 region has 14 residues. Trimming cost V 5 bases and J 6 bases, with 13 bases left between them. CDR1 is MNHEY and CDR2 is SVGAGI in the germline V gene. In DNA form, the CDR3 reads TGTGCCAGCAGTCCGGGGGTATGGGATGAAAAACTGTTTTTT. This gives the protein CASSPGVWDEKLFF.

This chain connects TRBV27 to TRBJ1-3; D might be TRBD1 (6 bases). Germline V lookup: CDR1 MNHEY, CDR2 SMNVEV (reference sequence). Trimming left V 4 bases short and J 0 bases short, with 10 bases between. This CDR3 is built from 15 residues. The CDR3 loop is CASSSQGISGNTIYF. The CDR3 DNA reads as TGTGCCAGCAGTTCGCAGGGGATCTCTGGAAACACCATATATTTT.

As for this clone: The same CDR3 can be traced to other DNA sequences in this sample. V is TRBV27 and J is TRBJ1-2; TRBD1 aligns across 8 bases. CDR1 is MNHEY, CDR2 SMNVEV, per germline (reference sequence). The CDR3 length is 15 residues. V lost 6 bases and J lost 4; bases outside the gene matches: 10. The CDR3 region has the DNA TGTGCCAGCAGCTTAGGGACAGGCGCCGTCTATGGCTACACCTTC. This codes for CASSLGTGAVYGYTF.

The V and J genes are TRBV11-3 and TRBJ2-5, with D possibly matching TRBD2 (6 bases). Trimming removed 8 bases from V and 2 bases from J, with 12 bases in between. The V gene's germline CDR1 is SGHNT and CDR2 YENEEA. This CDR3 contains 13 residues. As DNA, the CDR3 is TGTGCCAGCCCGGGGGTTTGGCAAGAGACCCAGTACTTC. Translation: CASPGVWQETQYF.

The V gene is TRBV7-6, the J gene TRBJ2-1, with 9 positions matching TRBD1. The CDR3 length is 15 residues. The germline CDR1 and CDR2 sequences are SGHVS and FNYEAQ. Trimming cost V 5 bases and J 9 bases; bases outside gene matches: 11. CDR3 in amino acids: CASSITGTGISEQFF. DNA for the CDR3: TGTGCCAGCAGCATCACCGGGACAGGGATCAGTGAGCAGTTCTTC.

The V call is TRBV18, the J call TRBJ1-5, with a weak D call TRBD1 (6 bases). V was pared by 3 bases and J by 3 bases, with 15 bases between. Germline V gene data show CDR1 as KGHSH and CDR2 as LQKENI. The CDR3 is made up of 16 amino acids. CDR3 amino acids: CASSPQETGNNQPQHF. The CDR3 region has the DNA TGTGCCAGCTCACCGCAAGAAACAGGGAACAATCAGCCCCAGCATTTT. Full variable domain (remainder filled in from reference TRBV18 and TRBJ1-5): NAGVMQNPRHLVRRRGQEARLRCSPMKGHSHVYWYRQLPEEGLKFMVYLQKENIIDESGMPKERFSAEFPKEGPSILRIQQVVRGDSAAYFCASSPQETGNNQPQHFGDGTRLSIL.

The chain's CDR3 is CAWNPGLAGVAQYF. The CDR3 DNA sequence: TGTGCCTGGAACCCCGGACTAGCGGGAGTTGCCCAGTACTTC. The chain couples TRBV30 to TRBJ2-5; TRBD2 matches at 13 bases. J gave up 9 bases and V 4 bases, and 8 bases lay outside the gene matches. CDR3 length: 14 amino acids. From germline, CDR1 is GTSNPN and CDR2 SVGIG (reference sequence).

In its sample, this clone was seen a few times. The chain carries TRBV2 and TRBJ2-5; D is unclear. Germline assignment: CDR1 SNHLY and CDR2 FYNNEI. This CDR3 has 11 amino acids. V lost 6 bases and J lost 7, with 9 bases in between. The CDR3 sequence: CASRNEATQYF. CDR3 bases: TGTGCCAGCAGGAACGAGGCGACCCAGTACTTC. Full variable domain (missing parts from reference TRBV2 and TRBJ2-5): EPEVTQTPSHQVTQMGQEVILRCVPISNHLYFYWYRQILGQKVEFLVSFYNNEISEKSEIFDDQFSVERPDGSNFTLKIRSTKLEDSAMYFCASRNEATQYFGPGTRLLVL.

The V call is TRBV25-1, the J call TRBJ2-1, with TRBD2 identical over 10 bases. Per germline, CDR1 MGHDK and CDR2 SYGVNS. With 7 bases clipped from V and 7 bases from J, the junction kept 13 bases outside the gene matches. The CDR3 has 16 amino acids. The CDR3 DNA follows: TGTGCCAGCACTCTCTCCGCGGGACTAGCGCGGAATGAGCAGTTCTTC. Its translation is CASTLSAGLARNEQFF.

This chain links TRBV9 with TRBJ2-2, with D tentatively TRBD2 (6 bases). Germline CDR1 and CDR2: SGDLS and YYNGEE. Trimming shortened V by 0 bases and J by 5 bases, and 14 bases separated the two germline ends. This CDR3 is built from 16 residues. CDR3 DNA sequence: TGTGCCAGCAGCGTAGAGAGCGGGTGGGGGACCGGGGAGCTGTTTTTT. Translated, it gives CASSVESGWGTGELFF.

The chain uses TRBV10-3 and TRBJ2-7, with 9 bases that match TRBD2. CDR3 length: 16 residues. Per germline, CDR1 ENHRY and CDR2 SYGVKD. The ends lost 0 bases at V and 1 base at J; junction bases unmatched: 4. Written as DNA, the CDR3 is TGTGCCATCAGTGAGTCTTCTACTAGCGGGTCCTACGAGCAGTACTTC. Residues: CAISESSTSGSYEQYF.

A few counts support this clone. The chain uses TRBV5-1 and TRBJ2-1; 11 bases map to TRBD2. V lost 4 bases, J lost 5 bases, and 8 bases stayed unmatched. CDR1 is SGHRS and CDR2 is YFSETQ in the germline V gene. This CDR3 has 16 amino acids. This chain's CDR3 is CASSPQLAGDNNEQFF. DNA of the CDR3: TGCGCCAGCAGCCCACAACTAGCGGGAGATAACAATGAGCAGTTCTTC. The variable domain in full, completed from reference TRBV5-1 and TRBJ2-1, reads KAGVTQTPRYLIKTRGQQVTLSCSPISGHRSVSWYQQTPGQGLQFLFEYFSETQRNKGNFPGRFSGRQFSNSRSEMNVSTLELGDSALYLCASSPQLAGDNNEQFFGPGTRLTVL.

The V call is TRBV27, the J call TRBJ2-7; 9 nucleotides line up with TRBD2. The length of the CDR3 is 14 residues. Germline values: CDR1 MNHEY, CDR2 SMNVEV (reference sequence). V lost 6 bases and J lost 3; bases outside the gene matches: 6. The CDR3 DNA sequence: TGTGCCAGCAGCCTTAGCGGGAGTCTCTACGAGCAGTACTTC. This translates into CASSLSGSLYEQYF.

V and J are TRBV19 and TRBJ2-1, with 14 bases that match TRBD2. The germline CDR1 and CDR2 sequences are LNHDA and SQIVND (reference sequence). V trimming: 0 bases; J trimming: 6 bases; junction bases outside the gene matches: 7. This CDR3 contains 18 residues. The CDR3 loop is CASSIEGLAGVSLNEQFF. The CDR3 coding sequence is TGTGCCAGTAGTATAGAGGGACTAGCGGGAGTTTCCCTCAATGAGCAGTTCTTC.

V usage is TRBV27 and J usage is TRBJ1-4, with a weak D call TRBD1 (6 bases). With 6 bases removed from V and 3 bases from J, the gap between germline ends came to 17 bases. The germline CDR1 and CDR2 sequences are MNHEY and SMNVEV (reference sequence). CDR3 length equals 16 residues. In DNA, the CDR3 is TGTGCCAGCAGCCTTACAGGGTTTAAAGCTAATGAAAAACTGTTTTTT. Protein: CASSLTGFKANEKLFF.

The chain links TRBV6-5 to TRBJ1-3, with D uncertain. This CDR3 is built from 15 residues. Trimming took 6 bases from V and 0 from J, leaving 12 bases between them. CDR1 and CDR2 from the germline V gene are MNHEY and SVGAGI. CDR3 in DNA: TGTGCCAGCAGGCCCCTCGCGGGCTCTGGAAACACCATATATTTT. Its protein product is CASRPLAGSGNTIYF.

CDR3 sequence: CASSQDGTGQTAFF. The CDR3 DNA is TGTGCCAGCAGCCAAGATGGCACAGGCCAGACAGCTTTCTTT. The chain joins TRBV4-2 to TRBJ1-1; the D gene is possibly TRBD1 (5 bases). The V end lost 0 bases, the J end lost 10 bases, and 15 bases lay between the germline ends. The CDR3 covers 14 residues. CDR1 and CDR2 from the germline V gene are LGHNA and YNFKEQ.

The chain links TRBV5-6 to TRBJ2-7; D is ambiguous. This CDR3 is built from 14 residues. The V end lost 2 bases, the J end lost 5 bases, and 14 bases lay between the germline ends. CDR1 is SGHDT, CDR2 YYEEEE, per germline. The CDR3 region is CASSFLTGHHEQYF. CDR3 bases: TGTGCCAGCAGCTTTCTCACTGGGCACCACGAGCAGTACTTC.

The genes are TRBV30 and TRBJ1-1; a possible D gene is TRBD1 (5 bases). This CDR3 comprises 13 residues. CDR1 and CDR2 from the germline V gene are GTSNPN and SVGIG (reference sequence). The V and J ends lost 2 bases and 1 base respectively, with 8 bases between them. The CDR3 DNA reads TGTGCCTGGAGTCCCAGGGCGAACACTGAAGCTTTCTTT. Its protein product is CAWSPRANTEAFF.